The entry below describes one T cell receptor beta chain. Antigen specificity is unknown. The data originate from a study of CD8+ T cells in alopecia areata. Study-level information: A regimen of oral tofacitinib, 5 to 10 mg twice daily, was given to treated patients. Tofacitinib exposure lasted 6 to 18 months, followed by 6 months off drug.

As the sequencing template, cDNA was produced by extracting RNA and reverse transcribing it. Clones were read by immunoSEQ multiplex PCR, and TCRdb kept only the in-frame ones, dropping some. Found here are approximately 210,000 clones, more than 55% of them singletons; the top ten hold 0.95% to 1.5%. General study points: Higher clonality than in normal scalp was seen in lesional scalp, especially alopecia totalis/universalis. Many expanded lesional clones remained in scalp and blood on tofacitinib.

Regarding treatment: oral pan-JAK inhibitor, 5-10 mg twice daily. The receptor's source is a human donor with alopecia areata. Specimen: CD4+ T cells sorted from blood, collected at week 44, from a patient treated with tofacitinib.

CDR3 sequence reads: CAWSVEVTGELFF. DNA of the CDR3: TGTGCCTGGAGTGTGGAGGTAACCGGGGAGCTGTTTTTT. The chain recombines TRBV30 with TRBJ2-2, with D perhaps matching TRBD2 (5 bases). V gave up 0 bases and J gave up 5 bases, with 7 bases separating them. The germline CDR1 and CDR2 sequences are GTSNPN and SVGIG (reference sequence). CDR3 length equals 13 residues.